The source of this T cell receptor beta chain is a study of T cell repertoires in cytomegalovirus infection (dated by TCRdb to between 2018 and 2020). About the investigation overall: Peptide stimulations targeted recently identified HLA-C-restricted CMV epitopes, whose presentation resists viral immunomodulation, together with well-studied HLA-B-restricted epitopes. Because public TCR beta signatures pointed to carriage of CMV infection together with the matching HLA type, the HLA type of each donor mattered for the analysis. Study-level results and caveats: In both this cohort and an independent roughly 400-donor cohort, the cumulative frequency of public TCR beta family members distinguished carriers of CMV infection plus the relevant HLA type. The ex vivo response was dominated by HLA-C-restricted CMV-specific TCR beta clonotypes, which also provided the single most frequent clonotype in two of eight donors.

This clonotype was observed once. Its target antigen remains unknown. No clone much larger than this one lies a single base away; base qualities are absent. A single read constitutes weak evidence. Interpreted using the paper, the treatment or condition label stands for: in vitro stimulation with specific CMV peptide epitopes to enrich CMV-specific T cells. The sample was run on an Illumina HiSeq 1500. TCRdb reanalyzed the raw reads on its own, using fastp at Q25 for trimming and MiXCR for clone calling, and kept in-frame beta chains. Every CDR3 protein is listed once, alongside the most common genes and DNA of its rows. The sample has about 89,000 distinct CDR3 sequences on record, roughly 29% of them singletons. Together, the top ten hold over 60% of the sample. CDR1 and CDR2 are read off the germline V gene as SGDLS and YYNGEE. The trim is 0 bases for V and 5 bases for J, with a gap of 14 bases between the germline ends. The CDR3, cysteine through phenylalanine, is 15 amino acids long. The entry retains the CDR3 DNA only, 45 bases that are in frame from base 1.

The V gene is TRBV9 and the J gene is TRBJ2-5, with the D gene not clear enough to name. The origin of this receptor is a human donor in good health (CMV status not recorded). Some clones in this sample may be carry-over from other donors' samples. Specimen: CD8+ T cells from cultured PBMCs, collected from culture after CMV antigen stimulation. The CDR3 here reads CASSVASFNGETQYF. DNA sequence: TGTGCCAGCAGCGTAGCGTCATTCAACGGGGAGACCCAGTACTTC.